This TCR beta chain appears in the sequencing data of a study of read filtering for tumor transcriptome and immune sequencing. Whole-study context: Patients were 17 male and about 14 female, mean age 65.9 years, range roughly 47 to 80.

The table lists this clonotype with a few counts. Bone marrow was sampled from every patient at the time of active disease. The library was built from 400 ng RNA with molecular barcoded adaptors for alpha/delta and beta/gamma chains. TCRdb reprocessed the reads via MiXCR and lists one record per CDR3 protein. The repertoire holds some 130,000 distinct CDR3 sequences, approximately 13% seen once, with approximately 9.9% in the top ten. The CDR3 runs to 14 residues. Trimming stripped 0 bases from V and 1 base from J, with 7 bases between. The germline V gene encodes CDR1 SGHRS and CDR2 YFSETQ. The chain joins TRBV5-1 to TRBJ2-5; D is undetermined. The sample was a population of CD138-negative cells sorted from bone marrow. This receptor was taken from a donor aged 40 or over with multiple myeloma. The CDR3 nucleotides are TGCGCCAGCAGCTTGGACGACTCCCAAGAGACCCAGTACTTC. This encodes CASSLDDSQETQYF. Filled out from reference TRBV5-1 and TRBJ2-5, the complete variable domain reads KAGVTQTPRYLIKTRGQQVTLSCSPISGHRSVSWYQQTPGQGLQFLFEYFSETQRNKGNFPGRFSGRQFSNSRSEMNVSTLELGDSALYLCASSLDDSQETQYFGPGTRLLVL.